This TCR beta chain was sequenced during a study of cytomegalovirus exposure and HLA in healthy donors. Amplification used 60 Vbeta primers and 13 Jbeta primers. Libraries were prepared by immunoSEQ multiplex PCR; TCRdb keeps only in-frame clonotypes and omits some of them. This table holds 100,000 or so clones, about 80% found once. The CDR3 extends over 12 amino acids. The V and J ends lost 6 bases and 6 bases respectively, with 10 bases between them. The V gene's germline CDR1 is MNHEY and CDR2 SVGAGI. The TCR comes from a man younger than 45 in good health and CMV-seronegative. Sample: PBMCs. The chain combines TRBV6-5 with TRBJ2-3; D uncertain. The CDR3 here is CASRAEMDTQYF. The CDR3 region has the DNA TGTGCCAGCAGAGCCGAAATGGATACGCAGTATTTT.